The 25 T cell receptor beta chains listed next were all sequenced from one sample in a study of cytomegalovirus exposure and HLA in healthy donors. The PCR ran on 60 Vbeta and 13 Jbeta primers. The assay was immunoSEQ multiplex PCR, and TCRdb's table has in-frame clones only and misses some. The data hold about 280,000 clones, with approximately 90% observed a single time. Material: PBMCs. The receptors stem from a woman aged 18-30 years in good health and CMV-seronegative.

This chain connects TRBV9 to TRBJ1-4, with D maybe TRBD1 (5 bases). V lost 3 bases to trimming and J lost 11 bases, with 11 bases between them. Germline V gene sequence: CDR1 SGDLS, CDR2 YYNGEE. This CDR3 is built from 12 residues. The CDR3 bases are TGTGCCAGCAGCGGTCTGGGGGGGAAACTGTTTTTT. It specifies CASSGLGGKLFF.

The chain has TRBV7-8 and TRBJ1-4, with D unresolved. This CDR3 is 13 amino acids long. Germline V gives CDR1 SGHVS, CDR2 FQNEAQ. The ends were cut back, 6 bases at V and 7 bases at J, with 12 bases in the middle. The chain's CDR3 is CASRGSSGEKLFF. CDR3 DNA sequence: TGTGCCAGCAGGGGTTCTAGCGGTGAAAAACTGTTTTTT. Looking up the rest from reference TRBV7-8 and TRBJ1-4 gives the full variable domain: GAGVSQSPRYKVAKRGQDVALRCDPISGHVSLFWYQQALGQGPEFLTYFQNEAQLDKSGLPSDRFFAERPEGSVSTLKIQRTQQEDSAVYLCASRGSSGEKLFFGSGTQLSVL.

CDR3 sequence: CASSSRTGGSLWYEQYF. For the CDR3, the DNA is TGTGCCAGCAGCTCGCGGACAGGGGGCTCCCTGTGGTACGAGCAGTACTTC. V is TRBV7-9 and J is TRBJ2-7; 11 bases line up with TRBD1. Germline loops: CDR1 SEHNR, CDR2 FQNEAQ (reference sequence). V lost 4 bases to trimming and J lost 4 bases; unmatched junction nucleotides: 12. The CDR3 totals 17 residues.

This chain links TRBV5-1 with TRBJ2-3; 10 bases align to TRBD2. This CDR3 contains 14 residues. Germline V gene lookup returns CDR1 SGHRS and CDR2 YFSETQ. V gave up 7 bases and J gave up 3 bases; unmatched junction bases: 5. CDR3 sequence (DNA): TGCGCCAGCTCCCTAGCGGGGGCTACAGATACGCAGTATTTT. Its translation: CASSLAGATDTQYF.

The chain couples TRBV27 to TRBJ1-2; maybe TRBD1 (5 bases). CDR3 length equals 15 residues. V was pared by 3 bases and J by 2 bases, with 13 bases between. The germline gives CDR1 MNHEY, CDR2 SMNVEV (reference sequence). The CDR3 spells CASSLSPDSNYGYTF. The DNA of the CDR3 is TGTGCCAGCAGTTTGTCCCCCGACAGCAACTATGGCTACACCTTC.

The chain uses TRBV11-2 and TRBJ1-1; 7 bases align to TRBD1. Trimming cost V 3 bases and J 5 bases; bases outside gene matches: 6. In germline, CDR1 is SGHAT, CDR2 FQNNGV. CDR3 size: 14 residues. Here the CDR3 reads CASSFYAGGTEAFF. CDR3 bases: TGTGCCAGCAGCTTTTACGCAGGGGGGACTGAAGCTTTCTTT.

The genes are TRBV7-8 and TRBJ2-7; no definite D call. The germline V gene has CDR1 SGHVS and CDR2 FQNEAQ. The CDR3 has 13 amino acids. The V and J ends lost 1 base and 2 bases respectively, with 6 bases between them. The CDR3: CASSLEQPYEQYF. The DNA for the CDR3 is TGTGCCAGCAGCTTAGAACAGCCCTACGAGCAGTACTTC. Together with reference TRBV7-8 and TRBJ2-7, the CDR3 gives the full variable domain: GAGVSQSPRYKVAKRGQDVALRCDPISGHVSLFWYQQALGQGPEFLTYFQNEAQLDKSGLPSDRFFAERPEGSVSTLKIQRTQQEDSAVYLCASSLEQPYEQYFGPGTRLTVT.

This chain joins TRBV6-1 and TRBJ2-2; D perhaps matches TRBD1 (5 bases). The CDR3 sequence is 14 residues long. V lost 3 bases, J lost 6 bases, and 11 bases lay in between. Per the germline V gene, CDR1 is MNHNS and CDR2 is SASEGT. The CDR3 spells CASSEDNPPGELFF. In DNA form, the CDR3 reads TGTGCCAGCAGTGAGGACAACCCACCCGGGGAGCTGTTTTTT.

The CDR3 nucleotides are TGCGCCAGCAGCCAAGATCAGTCCCGACCCCGGAGTGCTTACGAGCAGTACTTC. Residues: CASSQDQSRPRSAYEQYF. The chain carries TRBV4-1 and TRBJ2-7; unclear D gene. The CDR3 loop spans 18 amino acids. In germline, CDR1 is MGHRA, CDR2 YSYEKL. V lost 0 bases and J lost 4, with 22 bases in between.

This sequence joins TRBV6-5 and TRBJ2-7; 7 nucleotides align to TRBD2. The ends lost 10 bases at V and 0 bases at J; junction bases unmatched: 12. Germline V lookup: CDR1 MNHEY, CDR2 SVGAGI. The CDR3 totals 15 residues. The CDR3 DNA reads TGTGCCACCTGGGGCGGGGGTCTTGGCTCCTACGAGCAGTACTTC. Protein: CATWGGGLGSYEQYF.

The genes are TRBV27 and TRBJ1-5; TRBD1 agrees at 10 bases. J gave up 4 bases and V 5 bases, and 17 bases lay outside the gene matches. The CDR3 covers 19 residues. CDR1 and CDR2 from the germline V gene are MNHEY and SMNVEV (reference sequence). CDR3 residues: CASSPLWIGTGVWNQPQHF. CDR3 in DNA: TGTGCCAGCAGTCCCCTATGGATTGGGACAGGGGTATGGAATCAGCCCCAGCATTTT.

This sequence joins TRBV9 and TRBJ1-4; no definite D call. CDR3 size: 16 residues. The germline gives CDR1 SGDLS, CDR2 YYNGEE. The V end lost 0 bases, the J end lost 7 bases, and 16 bases lay between the germline ends. The CDR3 nucleotides read TGTGCCAGCAGCGTAGGGGAATTCGAGCGGGGTGAAAAACTGTTTTTT. As protein: CASSVGEFERGEKLFF.

About this clone itself: At one end the junction does not follow the germline gene, possibly because of a read error. This chain joins TRBV19 and TRBJ2-5; D may be TRBD2 (5 bases). Gene TRBJ2-7 matches the end of the DNA better, so the J call may be wrong. In germline, CDR1 is LNHDA, CDR2 SQIVND (reference sequence). The CDR3 spans 17 residues. The CDR3 DNA is TGTGCCAGCAGTATCTCGGGTTCCCCCCTAGACTACTACGAGCAGTACTTC. Translation gives CASSISGSPLDYYEQYF.

The chain recombines TRBV2 with TRBJ1-1; D is uncertain. CDR1 and CDR2 (germline): SNHLY, FYNNEI. CDR3 length equals 13 residues. Trimming took 7 bases from V and 0 from J, leaving 9 bases between them. The CDR3 protein is CASTDSVNTEAFF. CDR3 coding DNA: TGTGCCAGCACTGATAGCGTGAACACTGAAGCTTTCTTT.

This chain joins TRBV5-1 and TRBJ1-6; 12 bases are shared with TRBD1. Germline CDR1 is SGHRS and CDR2 is YFSETQ. The CDR3 loop spans 18 amino acids. The V segment lost 3 bases and the J segment 7 bases; nucleotides outside the gene matches: 11. CDR3 nucleotide sequence: TGCGCCAGCAGCTCAACCGGGACAGGGGGCCATTCCAATTCACCCCTCCACTTT. It translates to CASSSTGTGGHSNSPLHF.

The genes are TRBV5-4 and TRBJ2-1; a weak D match, TRBD1 (6 bases). The CDR3 loop spans 13 amino acids. V was shortened by 2 bases and J by 8 bases, with 11 bases between the two germline ends. Per germline, CDR1 SGHNT and CDR2 YYREEE (reference sequence). CDR3 in amino acids: CASSFSQGYEQFF. DNA for the CDR3: TGTGCCAGCAGCTTTTCACAGGGCTATGAGCAGTTCTTC.

The V and J genes are TRBV2 and TRBJ2-1; TRBD2 matches at 14 bases. The V segment lost 6 bases and the J segment 9 bases; nucleotides outside the gene matches: 7. The CDR3 runs 15 residues. Germline V lookup: CDR1 SNHLY, CDR2 FYNNEI. The CDR3 DNA follows: TGTGCCAGCAGACCGACTAGCGGGGGGGCCGGTGAGCAGTTCTTC. Its translation: CASRPTSGGAGEQFF.

V and J are TRBV6-1 and TRBJ1-3; D ambiguous. This CDR3 is 13 amino acids long. The V gene lost 7 bases and the J gene lost 4 bases, with 11 bases spanning the gap. Germline V lookup: CDR1 MNHNS, CDR2 SASEGT. CDR3 amino acids: CASTIGVGNTIYF. The DNA of the CDR3 is TGTGCCAGCACGATCGGGGTGGGAAACACCATATATTTT.

Notes on this clone: Other DNA sequences in the sample encode the same CDR3. The rearrangement uses TRBV7-9 and TRBJ1-2; weak D call: TRBD1 (5 bases). Germline CDR1 is SEHNR and CDR2 is FQNEAQ (reference sequence). Deletions cut 3 bases from V and 5 bases from J, with 7 bases between. The CDR3 runs 12 residues. The CDR3 loop is CASSFDSYGYTF. Here the CDR3 DNA reads TGTGCCAGCAGCTTTGACAGTTATGGCTACACCTTC.

The CDR3 nucleotides are TGTGCCAGCAGCCGCGATACCTACGAGCAGTACTTC. Translated: CASSRDTYEQYF. This chain uses TRBV5-6 with TRBJ2-7; D remains unclear. Trimming removed 4 bases from V and 2 bases from J, with 7 bases in between. CDR3 length: 12 amino acids. From germline, CDR1 is SGHDT and CDR2 YYEEEE.

To note about this clone: Germline is not matched at one junction end, which may reflect a read error. The chain combines TRBV10-3 with TRBJ2-7; 7 bases match TRBD2. This CDR3 is 14 amino acids long. The V gene's germline CDR1 is ENHRY and CDR2 SYGVKD. The CDR3 loop is CAISGGGISHEQYF. The CDR3 DNA is TGTGCCATCAGTGGGGGGGGGATCTCCCACGAGCAGTACTTC.

The chain is built from TRBV19 and TRBJ1-6; D gene ambiguous. Germline values: CDR1 LNHDA, CDR2 SQIVND (reference sequence). CDR3 length equals 14 residues. Trimming left V 2 bases short and J 0 bases short, with 2 bases between. CDR3 region: CASSILSYNSPLHF. The CDR3 coding sequence is TGTGCCAGTAGTATACTCTCCTATAATTCACCCCTCCACTTT.

The rearrangement uses TRBV10-1 and TRBJ1-3; the D is unclear. CDR1 and CDR2 from the germline V gene are WNHNN and SYGVQD (reference sequence). CDR3 size: 11 residues. The germline V and J ends were trimmed by 6 bases and 4 bases, with 4 bases remaining between them. The CDR3 spells CASSSGNTIYF. CDR3 DNA sequence: TGCGCCAGCAGCTCGGGAAACACCATATATTTT.

About this clone: The sample holds other DNA sequences that translate to the same CDR3. The chain recombines TRBV9 with TRBJ2-3, with D maybe TRBD2 (6 bases). The CDR3 sequence is 15 residues long. V lost 2 bases, J lost 0 bases, and 10 bases lay in between. Germline CDR1 is SGDLS and CDR2 is YYNGEE. The DNA for the CDR3 is TGTGCCAGCAGCGTTGGAGGGGCGAGCACAGATACGCAGTATTTT. It specifies CASSVGGASTDTQYF.

This chain's CDR3 is CASSAAGVTETQYF. Here the CDR3 DNA reads TGTGCCAGCAGCGCCGCGGGGGTGACAGAGACCCAGTACTTC. The chain couples TRBV9 to TRBJ2-5; 7 bases match TRBD2. After removal of 3 bases from V and 4 bases from J, the junction contained 6 bases not matched to a gene. This CDR3 is built from 14 residues. Per the germline V gene, CDR1 is SGDLS and CDR2 is YYNGEE.